This T cell receptor beta chain was identified in a study of OX40 agonist ivuxolimab in advanced cancers. For context, the study as a whole: Ivuxolimab, which targeted the costimulatory receptor OX40 (CD134), was an agonistic, fully human IgG2 monoclonal antibody. Of the approximately 54 patients in dose escalation, 19 had hepatocellular carcinoma, some 15 had melanoma, 9 had renal cell carcinoma and 9 had head and neck cancer. In the dose-escalation cohort, around four fifths of patients were male, and the mean age was 60 years with a range of roughly 20 to 85. Patients were allowed to have had prior anti-PD-1, anti-PD-L1 or anti-CTLA-4 therapy, and 30% to 40% of the dose-escalation patients had previously received checkpoint inhibitors. Intravenous ivuxolimab was administered to patients every 2 weeks at six dose levels: 0.01, 0.1, 0.3, 1.5, 3 and 10 mg/kg. The paper describes the monotherapy dose-escalation part (N = 52 patients) of the phase I trial of ivuxolimab. The point of sequencing TCRbeta in the periphery was to test whether ivuxolimab changed TCR sequence diversity and drove clonal T-cell expansion. Partial responses were achieved by three dose-escalation patients, of whom one had hepatocellular carcinoma and two had cutaneous melanoma.

For sequencing of the TCRbeta CDR3 region, genomic DNA was extracted from the sorted cells. TCRbeta CDR3 regions were sequenced using the immunoSEQ Assay. Imported from immuneACCESS, the table was reduced by TCRdb to in-frame sequences with V and J called. These copies leave out some clones; in studies compared against another copy, an unresolved V gene accounts for under half, and the cause of the remainder is not known. The sample includes about 48,000 clones, with roughly 85% observed a single time. Roughly a tenth of the sample is held by the ten biggest clonotypes. The trial excluded patients who had a history of autoimmune disease or who were on systemic immunosuppression. Peripheral blood for TCR sequencing was collected from all dose cohorts at baseline, on cycle 4 day 1, and on cycle 7 day 1. The samples were drawn from a first-in-human, open-label, multicenter phase I dose-escalation trial of ivuxolimab. Adults with locally advanced or metastatic melanoma, renal cell carcinoma, hepatocellular carcinoma or head and neck squamous cell carcinoma were enrolled in the trial. Before TCR sequencing, CD4+ T cells and CD8+ T cells from peripheral blood were sorted into separate populations.

The CDR3, cysteine through phenylalanine, is 13 amino acids long. Solely the CDR3 DNA is kept, with 39 bases framed from the first base. CDR1 is given as SQVTM and CDR2 as ANQGSEA, both from the germline V gene. Trimming removed 6 bases from V and 4 bases from J; the gene matches leave 6 bases unexplained. A word on this clone: There is no known antigen for this receptor. No base quality information exists; no much larger clone differs at one position.

Overall study outcomes, separate from this receptor: In the 0.1-3.0 mg/kg groups, partial responders were among the patients with the lowest normalized peripheral clonal expansion, particularly in CD8+ T cells. The antigen specificity of the peripheral T cells that underwent clonal expansion was not determined. Clonal expansion of both CD4+ and CD8+ blood T cells was observed from baseline to week 6 at doses 0.1 to 3.0 mg/kg. Low levels of normalized T-cell clonal expansion were also seen in some nonresponding patients. After ivuxolimab, more expanded clones were found on average in CD8+ T cells than in CD4+ T cells.

The source of this sequence is an adult with an advanced solid tumor such as melanoma, head and neck, liver or kidney cancer. The sample in question was CD4+ or CD8+ T cells sorted from blood, obtained in a trial of the OX40 agonist ivuxolimab. The chain is assembled from TRBV29-1 and TRBJ2-5; 9 bases in between match TRBD2. The CDR3 in this case is CSVDSGRGETQYF. The DNA reads TGCAGCGTCGATAGCGGGAGAGGAGAGACCCAGTACTTC.